The 16 T cell receptor beta chains reported below all come from one sample, sequenced in a study of blood T cell repertoires in COVID-19. Sequencing was performed with immunoSEQ multiplex PCR; in TCRdb, only in-frame clones are kept and a portion is missing. Of some 250,000 clones listed, 86% are singletons. Sequencing was done on a sample of peripheral blood. These receptors originate from a man aged 60 to 75 with acute or convalescent COVID-19.

CDR3 DNA: TGTGCCAGCAGTTCCTCTTTTCTAGCGGGAAGAGTGTACGAGCAGTACTTC. It specifies CASSSSFLAGRVYEQYF. The J gene is TRBJ2-7, the V gene TRBV27; 9 positions match TRBD2. The V segment lost 4 bases and the J segment 4 bases; nucleotides outside the gene matches: 14. The CDR3 is 17 residues long. The germline CDR1 and CDR2 sequences are MNHEY and SMNVEV (reference sequence).

This chain links TRBV15 with TRBJ1-4; 10 bases line up with TRBD1. The J segment lost 8 bases and the V segment lost 6 bases, leaving 18 bases of the junction unmatched. This CDR3 has 18 residues. Germline CDR1 and CDR2: LNHNV and YYDKDF (reference sequence). The CDR3: CATRPVQGTGALGEKLFF. Written as DNA, the CDR3 is TGTGCCACCAGGCCCGTCCAGGGGACAGGGGCCCTAGGGGAAAAACTGTTTTTT.

In its sample, this clone was seen once. The chain has TRBV2 and TRBJ1-1; TRBD1 aligns across 7 bases. Unmatched junction bases numbered 12, after V lost 4 bases and J lost 4 bases. The CDR3 contains 16 residues. Germline V gene data show CDR1 as SNHLY and CDR2 as FYNNEI. CDR3 nucleotide sequence: TGTGCCAGCAGTGCCCTAACCGGGACAGCGAGCACTGAAGCTTTCTTT. Protein sequence: CASSALTGTASTEAFF.

J is TRBJ2-7 and V is TRBV6-2 or TRBV6-3; 10 bases are a match to TRBD2. The CDR3 length is 15 residues. The germline V gene encodes CDR1 MNHEY and CDR2 SVGEGT. After removal of 5 bases from V and 3 bases from J, the junction contained 7 bases not matched to a gene. This CDR3 is CASSLSGRPIYEQYF. CDR3 coding DNA: TGTGCCAGCAGTCTTAGCGGGAGGCCCATCTACGAGCAGTACTTC.

The chain recombines TRBV27 with TRBJ1-2; unclear D gene. V lost 0 bases and J 4 bases, leaving 9 bases between the germline ends. Germline lookup yields CDR1 MNHEY and CDR2 SMNVEV (reference sequence). The CDR3 contains 14 residues. The CDR3 DNA reads TGTGCCAGCAGTTTATCGGGAGACGTCTATGGCTACACCTTC. It specifies CASSLSGDVYGYTF.

The CDR3 DNA reads as TGTGCCACAAAGAACAGGGGCGCTAGCTCCTACAATGAGCAGTTCTTC. Translation: CATKNRGASSYNEQFF. The gene calls are TRBV19 and TRBJ2-1, with 7 nucleotides matching TRBD1. V was clipped by 10 bases and J by 0 bases; unmatched bases: 12. Germline values: CDR1 LNHDA, CDR2 SQIVND (reference sequence). The CDR3 length is 16 residues. Based on the CDR3 plus reference TRBV19 and TRBJ2-1, the full variable domain is DGGITQSPKYLFRKEGQNVTLSCEQNLNHDAMYWYRQDPGQGLRLIYYSQIVNDFQKGDIAEGYSVSREKKESFPLTVTSAQKNPTAFYLCATKNRGASSYNEQFFGPGTRLTVL.

The CDR3 loop reads CASIGTGITRGEQFF. In DNA, the CDR3 is TGTGCCAGTATTGGGACAGGGATCACAAGGGGTGAGCAGTTCTTC. The genes are TRBV19 and TRBJ2-1; 9 bases map to TRBD1. The germline V gene has CDR1 LNHDA and CDR2 SQIVND (reference sequence). With 7 bases clipped from V and 9 bases from J, the junction kept 13 bases outside the gene matches. This CDR3 contains 15 residues.

The chain uses TRBV5-1 and TRBJ2-4, with 9 bases lining up with TRBD2. The CDR3 spans 18 residues. Germline assignment: CDR1 SGHRS and CDR2 YFSETQ. Unmatched junction bases numbered 7, after V lost 0 bases and J lost 0 bases. The CDR3 reads CASSLGSSGVPAKNIQYF. CDR3 DNA: TGCGCCAGCAGCTTGGGGTCTAGCGGGGTTCCAGCCAAAAACATTCAGTACTTC.

This chain links TRBV5-1 with TRBJ2-1; D is possibly TRBD2 (5 bases). Germline lookup yields CDR1 SGHRS and CDR2 YFSETQ. Trimming took off 1 base at V and 5 bases at J, with 10 bases between the two ends. The CDR3 contains 14 residues. This chain's CDR3 is CASSLLTGNNEQFF. The CDR3 bases are TGCGCCAGCAGCTTGTTAACGGGAAACAATGAGCAGTTCTTC.

This chain connects TRBV5-4 to TRBJ2-5; TRBD2 aligns across 8 bases. This CDR3 is 15 amino acids long. V was clipped by 6 bases and J by 5 bases; unmatched bases: 12. Germline CDR1 reads SGHNT; CDR2 reads YYREEE (reference sequence). The CDR3 region is CASTRSGRRLETQYF. The CDR3 DNA reads TGTGCCAGCACCCGAAGCGGGAGACGGCTTGAGACCCAGTACTTC.

The V and J genes are TRBV29-1 and TRBJ1-4, with 9 bases aligning to TRBD1. The CDR3 sequence is 15 residues long. After removal of 6 bases from V and 5 bases from J, the junction contained 10 bases not matched to a gene. Germline values: CDR1 SQVTM, CDR2 ANQGSEA. The CDR3 is CSVGTGLTSNEKLFF. The DNA for the CDR3 is TGCAGCGTCGGGACAGGGCTAACTTCCAATGAAAAACTGTTTTTT.

This rearrangement joins TRBV6-5 to TRBJ2-3; D is possibly TRBD2 (7 bases). Trimming left V 10 bases short and J 5 bases short, with 19 bases between. CDR1 is MNHEY and CDR2 is SVGAGI in the germline V gene. The CDR3 contains 14 residues. The CDR3 spells CATPQGGREDTQYF. For the CDR3, the DNA is TGTGCCACCCCCCAAGGGGGGAGGGAAGATACGCAGTATTTT.

The chain recombines TRBV12-5 with TRBJ2-5; a possible D gene is TRBD2 (5 bases). From germline, CDR1 is LGHNT and CDR2 FRNRAP. The V gene lost 1 base and the J gene lost 2 bases, with 5 bases spanning the gap. CDR3 length: 13 amino acids. CDR3 in DNA: TGTGCTAGTGGTTTGGGGACTCAAGAGACCCAGTACTTC. It is translated as CASGLGTQETQYF.

This chain connects TRBV9 to TRBJ2-3; 9 bases are a match to TRBD2. This CDR3 spans 15 amino acids. CDR1 is SGDLS and CDR2 is YYNGEE in the germline V gene. With 3 bases clipped from V and 4 bases from J, the junction kept 6 bases outside the gene matches. DNA of the CDR3: TGTGCCAGCAGCGAGACTAGCGGTTTACCAGATACGCAGTATTTT. Encoded protein: CASSETSGLPDTQYF.

This rearrangement joins TRBV6-4 to TRBJ2-2, with TRBD2 matching 11 bases. The CDR3 sequence is 14 residues long. V was clipped by 3 bases and J by 11 bases; unmatched bases: 5. From germline, CDR1 is MRHNA and CDR2 SNTAGT. CDR3 DNA: TGTGCCAGCAGTGAGGAGCTAGCGGGAGGAGAGCTGTTTTTT. It encodes CASSEELAGGELFF.

This chain links TRBV9 with TRBJ2-5; TRBD2 might be the D (5 bases). CDR1 is SGDLS and CDR2 is YYNGEE in the germline V gene. CDR3 size: 13 residues. Trimming removed 4 bases at V and 5 bases at J, with 12 bases between. In DNA, the CDR3 is TGTGCCAGCAGCCTATGGGGAGATGAGACCCAGTACTTC. This sequence encodes CASSLWGDETQYF.